The text below deals with one T cell receptor beta chain. The CDR3 totals 14 residues. The J segment lost 5 bases and the V segment lost 0 bases, leaving 3 bases of the junction unmatched. CDR1 and CDR2 from the germline V gene are SGDLS and YYNGEE. This specimen belongs to a study of T cells in Graves' hyperthyroidism and ophthalmopathy. Those patients with uncontrolled infection, other autoimmune disease, pregnancy or lactation were excluded. Amplification targeted TCR beta CDR3 regions from RNA transcripts. The TCR CDR3 first-round RT-PCR relied on the HTBI primer set. TCRdb used MiXCR to reprocess the multiplex PCR reads, holding one entry per CDR3 protein. The sample holds a few hundred thousand distinct CDR3 sequences; over 35% are singletons and the top ten take approximately 44%.

The TCR sequence derives from an adult woman with Graves' disease, either hyperthyroidism or ophthalmopathy (not recorded which). The material sequenced was peripheral blood or thyroid tissue (not recorded which). The V and J genes are TRBV9 and TRBJ2-5; TRBD2 matches 8 bases. In DNA form, the CDR3 reads TGTGCCAGCAGCGTAGAAGCGGGAGACGAGACCCAGTACTTC. Translated, it gives CASSVEAGDETQYF. Using reference TRBV9 and TRBJ2-5 for the parts outside the CDR3, the full variable domain is DSGVTQTPKHLITATGQRVTLRCSPRSGDLSVYWYQQSLDQGLQFLIQYYNGEERAKGNILERFSAQQFPDLHSELNLSSLELGDSALYFCASSVEAGDETQYFGPGTRLLVL.